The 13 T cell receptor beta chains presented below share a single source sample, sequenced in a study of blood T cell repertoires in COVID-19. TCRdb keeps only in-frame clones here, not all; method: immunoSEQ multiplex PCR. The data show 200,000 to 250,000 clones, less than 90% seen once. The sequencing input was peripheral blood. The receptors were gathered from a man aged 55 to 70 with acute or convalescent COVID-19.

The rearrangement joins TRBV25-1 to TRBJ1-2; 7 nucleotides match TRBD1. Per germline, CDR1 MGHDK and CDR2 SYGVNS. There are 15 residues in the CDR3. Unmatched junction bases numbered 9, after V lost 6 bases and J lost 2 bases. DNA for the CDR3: TGTGCCAGCAGCGGAGGACAGGCTCCCAACTATGGCTACACCTTC. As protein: CASSGGQAPNYGYTF.

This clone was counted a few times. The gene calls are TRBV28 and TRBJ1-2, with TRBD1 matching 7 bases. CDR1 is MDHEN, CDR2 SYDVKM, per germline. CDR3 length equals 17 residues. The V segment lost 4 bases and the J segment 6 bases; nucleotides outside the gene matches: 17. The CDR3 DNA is TGTGCCAGCAGTTCTCACACAACAAAGGACAGGACGGATGGCTACACCTTC. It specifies CASSSHTTKDRTDGYTF.

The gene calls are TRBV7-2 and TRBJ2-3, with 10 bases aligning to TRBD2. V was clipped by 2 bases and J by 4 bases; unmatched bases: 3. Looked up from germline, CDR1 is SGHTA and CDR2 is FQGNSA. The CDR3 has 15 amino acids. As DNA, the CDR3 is TGTGCCAGCAGCTTAACTAGCGGGATCTCAGATACGCAGTATTTT. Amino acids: CASSLTSGISDTQYF.

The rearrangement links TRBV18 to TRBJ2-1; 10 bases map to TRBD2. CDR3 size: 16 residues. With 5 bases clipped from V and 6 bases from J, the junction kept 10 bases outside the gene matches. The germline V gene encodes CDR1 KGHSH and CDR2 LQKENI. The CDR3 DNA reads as TGTGCCAGCTCAAAGGAACTAGCGGGATATGGCAATGAGCAGTTCTTC. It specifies CASSKELAGYGNEQFF.

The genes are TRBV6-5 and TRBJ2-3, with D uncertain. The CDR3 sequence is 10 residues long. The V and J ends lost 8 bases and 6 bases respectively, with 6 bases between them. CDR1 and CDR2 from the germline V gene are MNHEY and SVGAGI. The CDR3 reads CASGRDTQYF. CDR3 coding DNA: TGTGCCAGCGGTCGGGATACGCAGTATTTT.

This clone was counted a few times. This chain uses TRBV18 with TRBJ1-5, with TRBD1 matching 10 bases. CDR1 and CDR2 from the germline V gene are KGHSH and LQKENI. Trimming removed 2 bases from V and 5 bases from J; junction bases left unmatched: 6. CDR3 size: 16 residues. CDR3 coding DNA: TGTGCCAGCTCACCAGGGACAGGGGAGAGTTATCAGCCCCAGCATTTT. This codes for CASSPGTGESYQPQHF. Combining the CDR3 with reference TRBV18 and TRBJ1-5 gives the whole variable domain NAGVMQNPRHLVRRRGQEARLRCSPMKGHSHVYWYRQLPEEGLKFMVYLQKENIIDESGMPKERFSAEFPKEGPSILRIQQVVRGDSAAYFCASSPGTGESYQPQHFGDGTRLSIL.

The CDR3 sequence is CASSPPQTGVSNQPQHF. CDR3 coding DNA: TGTGCCAGCAGCCCCCCCCAAACGGGAGTTAGCAATCAGCCCCAGCATTTT. The rearrangement joins TRBV3-1 (or the pseudogene TRBV3-2) to TRBJ1-5; D not resolved. CDR3 length equals 17 residues. Per germline, CDR1 LGHDT and CDR2 YNNKEL (reference sequence). The V and J ends lost 4 bases and 0 bases respectively, with 16 bases between them.

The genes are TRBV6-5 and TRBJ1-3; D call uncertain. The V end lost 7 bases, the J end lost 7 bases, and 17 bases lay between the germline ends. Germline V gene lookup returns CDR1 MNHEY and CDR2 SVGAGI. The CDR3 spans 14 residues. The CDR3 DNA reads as TGTGCCAGCACTAGGAGATCGGATTGGAACACCATATATTTT. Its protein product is CASTRRSDWNTIYF.

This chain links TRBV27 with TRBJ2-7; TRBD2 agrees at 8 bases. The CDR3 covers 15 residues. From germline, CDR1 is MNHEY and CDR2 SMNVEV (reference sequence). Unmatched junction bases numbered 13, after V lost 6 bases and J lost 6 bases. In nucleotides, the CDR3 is TGTGCCAGCAGCCTTAGGAGCGGGGGAGGAAGCGAGCAGTACTTC. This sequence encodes CASSLRSGGGSEQYF.

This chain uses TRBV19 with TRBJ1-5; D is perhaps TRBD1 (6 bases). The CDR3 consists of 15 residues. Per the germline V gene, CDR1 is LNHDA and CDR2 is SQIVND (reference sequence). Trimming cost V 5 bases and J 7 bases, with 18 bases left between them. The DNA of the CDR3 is TGTGCCAGTAGTCCCCAACAGGGTCCGGGGCAGCCCCAGCATTTT. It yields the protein CASSPQQGPGQPQHF.

CDR3 in amino acids: CASSQGPLGTGVAKNIQYF. The CDR3 nucleotides are TGCGCCAGCAGCCAAGGGCCTTTGGGGACAGGGGTAGCCAAAAACATTCAGTACTTC. This chain joins TRBV4-1 and TRBJ2-4, with 10 bases identical to TRBD1. Germline values: CDR1 MGHRA, CDR2 YSYEKL. The J segment lost 0 bases and the V segment lost 1 base, leaving 9 bases of the junction unmatched. This CDR3 region has 19 residues.

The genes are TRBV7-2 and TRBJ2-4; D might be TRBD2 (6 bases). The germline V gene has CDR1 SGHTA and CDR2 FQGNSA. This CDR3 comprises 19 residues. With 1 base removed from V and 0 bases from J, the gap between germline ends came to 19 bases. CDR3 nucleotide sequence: TGTGCCAGCAGCTTAGGGAGGGCGAGGGAAATCATAGCCAAAAACATTCAGTACTTC. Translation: CASSLGRAREIIAKNIQYF.

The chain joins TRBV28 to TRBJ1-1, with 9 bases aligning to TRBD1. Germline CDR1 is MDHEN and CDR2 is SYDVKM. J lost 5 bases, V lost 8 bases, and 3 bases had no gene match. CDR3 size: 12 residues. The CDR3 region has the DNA TGTGCCAGCGGACAGGGGTGGACTGAAGCTTTCTTT. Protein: CASGQGWTEAFF.